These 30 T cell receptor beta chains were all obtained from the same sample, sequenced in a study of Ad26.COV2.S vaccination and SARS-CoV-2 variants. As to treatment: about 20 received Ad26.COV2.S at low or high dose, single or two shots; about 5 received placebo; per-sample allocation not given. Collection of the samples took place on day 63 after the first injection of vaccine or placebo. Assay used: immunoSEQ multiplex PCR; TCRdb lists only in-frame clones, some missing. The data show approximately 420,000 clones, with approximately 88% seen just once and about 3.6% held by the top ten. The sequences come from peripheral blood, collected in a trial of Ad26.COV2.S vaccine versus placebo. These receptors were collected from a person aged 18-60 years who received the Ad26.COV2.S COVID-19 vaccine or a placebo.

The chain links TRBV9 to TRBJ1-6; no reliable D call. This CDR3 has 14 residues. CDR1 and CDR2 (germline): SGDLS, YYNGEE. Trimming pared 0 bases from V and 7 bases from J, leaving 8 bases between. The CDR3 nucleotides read TGTGCCAGCAGCGTAGGGGCACTGAATTCACCCCTCCACTTT. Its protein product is CASSVGALNSPLHF.

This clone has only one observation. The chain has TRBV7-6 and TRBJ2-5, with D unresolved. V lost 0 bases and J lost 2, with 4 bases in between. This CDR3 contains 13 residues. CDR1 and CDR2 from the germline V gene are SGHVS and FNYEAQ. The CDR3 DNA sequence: TGTGCCAGCAGCTTAGCCCTTCAAGAGACCCAGTACTTC. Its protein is CASSLALQETQYF.

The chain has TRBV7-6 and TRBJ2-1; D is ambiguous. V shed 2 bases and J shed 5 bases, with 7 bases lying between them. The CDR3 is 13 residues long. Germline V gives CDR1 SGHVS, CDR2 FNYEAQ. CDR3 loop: CASSLSPDNEQFF. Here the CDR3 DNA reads TGTGCCAGCAGCTTATCGCCAGACAATGAGCAGTTCTTC.

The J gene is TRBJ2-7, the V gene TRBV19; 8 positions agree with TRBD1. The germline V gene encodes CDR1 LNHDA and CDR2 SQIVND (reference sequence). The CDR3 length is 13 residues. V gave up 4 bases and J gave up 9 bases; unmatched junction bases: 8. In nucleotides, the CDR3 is TGTGCCAGTAGTACTCAAGGACAGGGCCGGCAGTACTTC. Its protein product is CASSTQGQGRQYF. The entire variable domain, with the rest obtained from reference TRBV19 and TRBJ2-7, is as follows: DGGITQSPKYLFRKEGQNVTLSCEQNLNHDAMYWYRQDPGQGLRLIYYSQIVNDFQKGDIAEGYSVSREKKESFPLTVTSAQKNPTAFYLCASSTQGQGRQYFGPGTRLTVT.

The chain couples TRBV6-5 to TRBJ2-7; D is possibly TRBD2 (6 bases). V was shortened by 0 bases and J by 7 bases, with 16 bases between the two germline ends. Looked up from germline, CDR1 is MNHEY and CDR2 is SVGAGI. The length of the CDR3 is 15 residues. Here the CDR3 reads CASSYSRTNVGEQYF. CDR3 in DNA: TGTGCCAGCAGTTACTCAAGGACTAACGTAGGTGAGCAGTACTTC.

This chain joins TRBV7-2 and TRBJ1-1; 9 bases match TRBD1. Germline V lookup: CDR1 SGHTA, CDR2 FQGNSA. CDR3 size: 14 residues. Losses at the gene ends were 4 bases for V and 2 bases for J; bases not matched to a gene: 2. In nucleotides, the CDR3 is TGTGCCAGCAGCTACACAGGGGGCAACACTGAAGCTTTCTTT. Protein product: CASSYTGGNTEAFF.

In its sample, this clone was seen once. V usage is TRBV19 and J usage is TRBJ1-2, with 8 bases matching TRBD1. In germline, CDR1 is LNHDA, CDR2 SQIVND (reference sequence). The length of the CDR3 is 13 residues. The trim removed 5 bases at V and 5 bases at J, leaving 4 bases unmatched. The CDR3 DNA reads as TGTGCCAGTAGTCCCGGACAGGGATATGGCTACACCTTC. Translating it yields CASSPGQGYGYTF.

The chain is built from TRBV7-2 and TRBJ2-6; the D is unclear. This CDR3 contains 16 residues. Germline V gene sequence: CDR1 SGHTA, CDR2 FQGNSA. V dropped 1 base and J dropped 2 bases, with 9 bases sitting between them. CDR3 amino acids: CASSLDWVPGANVLTF. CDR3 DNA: TGTGCCAGCAGCTTAGACTGGGTACCTGGGGCCAACGTCCTGACTTTC.

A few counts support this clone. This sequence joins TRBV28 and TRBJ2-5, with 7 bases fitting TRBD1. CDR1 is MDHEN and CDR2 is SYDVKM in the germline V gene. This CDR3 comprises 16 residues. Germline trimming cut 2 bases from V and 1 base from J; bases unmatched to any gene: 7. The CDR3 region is CASSLNTGTAQETQYF. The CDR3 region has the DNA TGTGCCAGCAGTTTAAACACCGGGACAGCCCAAGAGACCCAGTACTTC.

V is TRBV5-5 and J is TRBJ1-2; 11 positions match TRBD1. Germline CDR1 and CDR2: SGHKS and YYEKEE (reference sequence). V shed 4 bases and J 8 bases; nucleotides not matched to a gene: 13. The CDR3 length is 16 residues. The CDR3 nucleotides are TGTGCCAGCAGCCGAACCGGACAGGGGGCTCGAGGCGGCTACACCTTC. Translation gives CASSRTGQGARGGYTF. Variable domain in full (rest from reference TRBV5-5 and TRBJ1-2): DAGVTQSPTHLIKTRGQQVTLRCSPISGHKSVSWYQQVLGQGPQFIFQYYEKEERGRGNFPDRFSARQFPNYSSELNVNALLLGDSALYLCASSRTGQGARGGYTFGSGTRLTVV.

The CDR3 loop reads CASSSPGQGTYEQYF. The CDR3 region has the DNA TGTGCCAGCAGCTCACCGGGACAGGGGACCTACGAGCAGTACTTC. The chain couples TRBV7-9 to TRBJ2-7; 10 bases line up with TRBD1. Germline V gives CDR1 SEHNR, CDR2 FQNEAQ (reference sequence). V trimming: 4 bases; J trimming: 2 bases; junction bases outside the gene matches: 5. The CDR3 covers 15 residues. Full variable domain (outside the CDR3, taken from reference TRBV7-9 and TRBJ2-7): DTGVSQNPRHKITKRGQNVTFRCDPISEHNRLYWYRQTLGQGPEFLTYFQNEAQLEKSRLLSDRFSAERPKGSFSTLEIQRTEQGDSAMYLCASSSPGQGTYEQYFGPGTRLTVT.

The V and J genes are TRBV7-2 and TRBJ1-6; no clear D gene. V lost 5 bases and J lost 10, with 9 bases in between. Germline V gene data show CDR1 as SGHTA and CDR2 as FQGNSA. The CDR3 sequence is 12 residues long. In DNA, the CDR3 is TGTGCCAGCAGCCCCCCGGGGTCACCCCTCCACTTT. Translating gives CASSPPGSPLHF.

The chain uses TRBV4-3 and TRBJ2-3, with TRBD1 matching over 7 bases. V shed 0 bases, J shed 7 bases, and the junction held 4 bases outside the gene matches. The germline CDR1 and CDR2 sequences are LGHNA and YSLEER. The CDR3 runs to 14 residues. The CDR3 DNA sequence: TGCGCCAGCAGCCAAGATCCAGGGGGATATACGCAGTATTTT. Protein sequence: CASSQDPGGYTQYF.

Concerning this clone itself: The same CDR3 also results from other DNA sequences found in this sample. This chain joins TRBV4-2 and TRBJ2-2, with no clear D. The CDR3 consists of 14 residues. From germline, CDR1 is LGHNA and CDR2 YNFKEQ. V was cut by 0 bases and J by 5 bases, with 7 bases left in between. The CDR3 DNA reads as TGTGCCAGCAGCCAAGATAAGCAGACCGGGGAGCTGTTTTTT. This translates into CASSQDKQTGELFF.

CDR3 nucleotide sequence: TGTGCCAGCAGCGTAGGACAGGGGGCGGGTTCACCCCTCCACTTT. Translation: CASSVGQGAGSPLHF. The rearrangement joins TRBV9 to TRBJ1-6; 10 nucleotides match TRBD1. The CDR3 loop spans 15 amino acids. The V segment lost 0 bases and the J segment 9 bases; nucleotides outside the gene matches: 3. From germline, CDR1 is SGDLS and CDR2 YYNGEE.

Here the CDR3 reads CASSQGSYEQYF. CDR3 nucleotides: TGCGCCAGCAGCCAAGGATCCTACGAGCAGTACTTC. The chain couples TRBV4-3 to TRBJ2-7; D remains ambiguous. The V end was cut by 1 base, the J end by 1 base, with 2 bases between. Germline CDR1 is LGHNA and CDR2 is YSLEER. CDR3 length: 12 residues.

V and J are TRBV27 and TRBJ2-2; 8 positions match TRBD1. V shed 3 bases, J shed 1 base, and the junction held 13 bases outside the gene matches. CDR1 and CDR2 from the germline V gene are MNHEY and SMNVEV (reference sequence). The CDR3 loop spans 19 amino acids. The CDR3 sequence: CASSFWVSRTGRNTGELFF. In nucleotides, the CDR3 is TGTGCCAGCAGTTTTTGGGTCTCCCGGACAGGGAGGAACACCGGGGAGCTGTTTTTT.

The DNA of the CDR3 is TGCGCCAGCAGTCCCACCGGGACAGGCAATCAGCCCCAGCATTTT. Protein sequence: CASSPTGTGNQPQHF. The chain uses TRBV4-1 and TRBJ1-5; 7 bases line up with TRBD1. The CDR3 totals 15 residues. V trimming: 6 bases; J trimming: 2 bases; junction bases outside the gene matches: 7. The V gene's germline CDR1 is MGHRA and CDR2 YSYEKL.

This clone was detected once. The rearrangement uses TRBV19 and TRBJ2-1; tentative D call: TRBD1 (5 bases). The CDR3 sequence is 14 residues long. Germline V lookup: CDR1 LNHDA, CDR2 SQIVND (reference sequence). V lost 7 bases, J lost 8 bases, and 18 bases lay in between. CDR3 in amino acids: CASMSRAKGDEQFF. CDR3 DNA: TGTGCCAGTATGAGCCGGGCTAAAGGGGATGAGCAGTTCTTC.

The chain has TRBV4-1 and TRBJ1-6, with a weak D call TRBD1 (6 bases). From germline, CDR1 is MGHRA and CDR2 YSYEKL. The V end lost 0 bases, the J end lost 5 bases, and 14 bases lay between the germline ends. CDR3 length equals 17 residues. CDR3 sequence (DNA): TGCGCCAGCAGCCAAGATGGTGCAGGGGCTGATAATTCACCCCTCCACTTT. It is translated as CASSQDGAGADNSPLHF.

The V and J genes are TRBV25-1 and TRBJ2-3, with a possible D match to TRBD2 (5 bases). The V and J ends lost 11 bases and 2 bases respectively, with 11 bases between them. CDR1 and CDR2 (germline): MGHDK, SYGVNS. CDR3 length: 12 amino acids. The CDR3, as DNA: TGTGCCTGTGAGGGTTTCACAGATACGCAGTATTTT. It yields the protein CACEGFTDTQYF.

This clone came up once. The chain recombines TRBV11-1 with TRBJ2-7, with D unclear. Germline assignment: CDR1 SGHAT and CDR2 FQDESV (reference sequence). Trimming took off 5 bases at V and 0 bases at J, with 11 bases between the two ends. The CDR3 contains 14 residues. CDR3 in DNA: TGTGCCAGCAGCGCGGACGGAAGCTCCTACGAGCAGTACTTC. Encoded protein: CASSADGSSYEQYF. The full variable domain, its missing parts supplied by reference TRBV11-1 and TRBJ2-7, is EAEVAQSPRYKITEKSQAVAFWCDPISGHATLYWYRQILGQGPELLVQFQDESVVDDSQLPKDRFSAERLKGVDSTLKIQPAELGDSAMYLCASSADGSSYEQYFGPGTRLTVT.

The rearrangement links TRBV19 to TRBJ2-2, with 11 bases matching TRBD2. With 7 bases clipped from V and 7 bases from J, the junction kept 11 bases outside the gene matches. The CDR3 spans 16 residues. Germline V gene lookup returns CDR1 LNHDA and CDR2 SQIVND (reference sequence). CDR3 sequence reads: CASTGTSGFKNGELFF. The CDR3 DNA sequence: TGTGCCAGTACCGGGACTAGCGGATTCAAGAACGGGGAGCTGTTTTTT. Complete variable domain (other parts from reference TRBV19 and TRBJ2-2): DGGITQSPKYLFRKEGQNVTLSCEQNLNHDAMYWYRQDPGQGLRLIYYSQIVNDFQKGDIAEGYSVSREKKESFPLTVTSAQKNPTAFYLCASTGTSGFKNGELFFGEGSRLTVL.

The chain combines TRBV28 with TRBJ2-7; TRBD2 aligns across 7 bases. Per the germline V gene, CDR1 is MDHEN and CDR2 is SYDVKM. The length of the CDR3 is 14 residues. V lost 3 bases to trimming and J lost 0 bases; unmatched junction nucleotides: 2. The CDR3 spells CASSLSGVSYEQYF. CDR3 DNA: TGTGCCAGCAGTTTGAGCGGGGTCTCCTACGAGCAGTACTTC. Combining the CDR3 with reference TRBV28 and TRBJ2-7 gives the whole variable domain DVKVTQSSRYLVKRTGEKVFLECVQDMDHENMFWYRQDPGLGLRLIYFSYDVKMKEKGDIPEGYSVSREKKERFSLILESASTNQTSMYLCASSLSGVSYEQYFGPGTRLTVT.

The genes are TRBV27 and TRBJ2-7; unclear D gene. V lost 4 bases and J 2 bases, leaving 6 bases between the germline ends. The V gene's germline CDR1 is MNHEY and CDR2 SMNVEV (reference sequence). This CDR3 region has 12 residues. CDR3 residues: CASSSKPYEQYF. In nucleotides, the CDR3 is TGTGCCAGCAGTTCGAAGCCCTACGAGCAGTACTTC.

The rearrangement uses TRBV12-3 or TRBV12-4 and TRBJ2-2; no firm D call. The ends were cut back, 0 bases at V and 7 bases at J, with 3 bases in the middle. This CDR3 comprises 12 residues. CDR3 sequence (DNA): TGTGCCAGCAGTTTAGCGAACGGGGAGCTGTTTTTT. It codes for CASSLANGELFF.

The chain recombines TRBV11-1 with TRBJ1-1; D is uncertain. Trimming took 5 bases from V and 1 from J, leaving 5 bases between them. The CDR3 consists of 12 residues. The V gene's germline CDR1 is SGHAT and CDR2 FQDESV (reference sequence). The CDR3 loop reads CASSPQNTEAFF. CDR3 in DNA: TGTGCCAGCAGCCCCCAGAACACTGAAGCTTTCTTT.

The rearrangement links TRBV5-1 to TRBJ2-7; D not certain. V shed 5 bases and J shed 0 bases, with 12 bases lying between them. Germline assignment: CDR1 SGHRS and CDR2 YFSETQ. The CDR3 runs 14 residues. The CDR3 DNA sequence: TGCGCCAGCAGACAGCGCGGTGGCTCCTACGAGCAGTACTTC. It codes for CASRQRGGSYEQYF.

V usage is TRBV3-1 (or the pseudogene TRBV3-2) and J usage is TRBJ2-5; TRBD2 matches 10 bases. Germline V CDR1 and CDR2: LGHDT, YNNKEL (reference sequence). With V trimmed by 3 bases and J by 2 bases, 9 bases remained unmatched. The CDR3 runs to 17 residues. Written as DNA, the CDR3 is TGTGCCAGCAGCCATATGCCTAGCGGGGGTCAGCAAGAGACCCAGTACTTC. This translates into CASSHMPSGGQQETQYF.

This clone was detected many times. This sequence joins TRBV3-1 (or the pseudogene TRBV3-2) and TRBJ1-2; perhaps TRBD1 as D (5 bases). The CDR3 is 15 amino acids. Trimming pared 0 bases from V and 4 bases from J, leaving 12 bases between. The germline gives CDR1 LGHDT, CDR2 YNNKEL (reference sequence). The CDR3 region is CASSQEGGHPYGYTF. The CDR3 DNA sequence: TGTGCCAGCAGCCAAGAGGGGGGTCACCCCTATGGCTACACCTTC.